This T cell receptor (beta chain) is from a study of cytomegalovirus exposure and HLA in healthy donors. Study-level findings and limits: Available immune exposure information covered CMV serostatus only. TCR beta V- and J-gene trimming, according to a later analysis, was linked to a missense DCLRE1C variant.

Germline loops: CDR1 SGHRS, CDR2 YFSETQ. The germline V and J ends were trimmed by 0 bases and 0 bases, with 7 bases remaining between them. The CDR3 covers 15 residues. The PCR contained 60 Vbeta and 13 Jbeta primers. Libraries were prepared by immunoSEQ multiplex PCR; TCRdb keeps only in-frame clonotypes and omits some of them. This table holds approximately 100,000 clones, 74% found once. CMV serostatus data were not documented for this donor. As concerns this clone: Antigen unknown.

The genes are TRBV5-1 and TRBJ2-1, with a weak D call TRBD2 (5 bases). Sequencing was carried out using PBMCs. This sequence originates from a human donor in good health. The CDR3 coding sequence is TGCGCCAGCAGCTTGGTAGGGAGCTCCTACAATGAGCAGTTCTTC. It translates to CASSLVGSSYNEQFF.